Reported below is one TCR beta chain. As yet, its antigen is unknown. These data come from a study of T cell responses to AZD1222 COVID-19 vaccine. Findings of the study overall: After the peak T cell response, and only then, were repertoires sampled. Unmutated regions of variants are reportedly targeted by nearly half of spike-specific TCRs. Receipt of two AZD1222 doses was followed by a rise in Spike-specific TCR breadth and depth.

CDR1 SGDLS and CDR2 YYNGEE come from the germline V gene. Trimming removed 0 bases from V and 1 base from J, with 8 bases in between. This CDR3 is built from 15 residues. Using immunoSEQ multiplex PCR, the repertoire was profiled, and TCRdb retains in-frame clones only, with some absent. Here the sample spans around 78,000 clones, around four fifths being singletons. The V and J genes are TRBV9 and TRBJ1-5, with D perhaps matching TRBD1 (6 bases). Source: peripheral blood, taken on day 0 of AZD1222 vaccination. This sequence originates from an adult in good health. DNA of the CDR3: TGTGCCAGCAGCGTAGACAGGGACAGCAATCAGCCCCAGCATTTT. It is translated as CASSVDRDSNQPQHF.